These T cell receptor beta chains were read from a single sample in a study of neurological immune-mediated disorders. TCRdb called the 5' RACE reads again in MiXCR, with one record for every CDR3 protein. The sample lists some 28,000 distinct CDR3 sequences, under 25% seen once, with 25% to 30% in the top ten. The specimen sequenced was CD4+ T cells from blood. The receptors originated from a man aged 50 or older with HTLV-1-associated myelopathy (HAM/TSP). CDR3s include the opening cysteine and the closing phenylalanine or tryptophan. The D gene is left open where the match is weak. The size of a clone is reported for some rows only, either as once, few or many, or as a class for expanded clones.

size	D	V	J	DNA	CDR3
few	TRBD1	TRBV5-1	TRBJ1-2	TGCGCCAGCAACTTGGGACAGGGAGTAAACTATGGCTACACCTTC	CASNLGQGVNYGYTF
many	TRBD1	TRBV20-1	TRBJ1-3	TGCAGTGCTAGGCCCAGGACGGGACAGGCCATAATTGCCTCTGGAAACACCATATATTTT	CSARPRTGQAIIASGNTIYF
many	TRBD2	TRBV20-1	TRBJ2-2	TGCAGTGCTAAGAGAGGACTAGCGGCGTTCGCGAACACCGGGGAGCTGTTTTTT	CSAKRGLAAFANTGELFF
NA	NA	TRBV11-2	TRBJ2-3	TGTGCCAGCAGCTTAGATGCAGGGAGCACAGATACGCAGTATTTT	CASSLDAGSTDTQYF
many	NA	TRBV5-6	TRBJ2-3	TGTGCCAGCAGCTTCTCAGGGGCAGATACGCAGTATTTT	CASSFSGADTQYF
many	TRBD1	TRBV7-7	TRBJ1-4	TGTGCCAGCAGCGCCAACAGGGGAAAGGGTGAAAAACTGTTTTTT	CASSANRGKGEKLFF
many	NA	TRBV18	TRBJ1-2	TGTGCCAGCTCACCCGGGCAGACCGGAAGCTATGGCTACACCTTC	CASSPGQTGSYGYTF
once	NA	TRBV5-1	TRBJ2-7	NA	CASSSFYICSAGSGAPGAYEQYF
few	NA	TRBV20-1	TRBJ2-3	TGCAGTGTGCTCGGAGGCACAGATACGCAGTATTTT	CSVLGGTDTQYF
medium-sized	NA	TRBV3-1	TRBJ2-7	TGTGCCAGCAGCCCTGGGAGGGGGACAGGACCCTACGAGCAGTACTTC	CASSPGRGTGPYEQYF
NA	NA	TRBV12-3/TRBV12-4	TRBJ1-2	TGTGCCAGCACCTACCGGGCCAGCTATGGCTACACCTTC	CASTYRASYGYTF
many	TRBD2	TRBV3-1	TRBJ2-7	TGTGCCAGCAGCACCCGACTAGCGGGGAGGGAGCAGTACTTC	CASSTRLAGREQYF
many	TRBD2	TRBV20-1	TRBJ2-3	TGCAGCGGGCGGGAGCGCCTCACAGATACGCAGTATTTT	CSGRERLTDTQYF
many	NA	TRBV5-1	TRBJ2-3	TGCGCCAGCAGCTTGCCAGGGACCACAGATACGCAGTATTTT	CASSLPGTTDTQYF
NA	NA	TRBV3-1	TRBJ2-1	TGTGCCAGCAGTCGCTCTAGGTTGTCCAATGAGCAGTTCTTC	CASSRSRLSNEQFF
many	NA	TRBV5-5	TRBJ1-4	TGTGCCAGCAGCCCACCCAGAGGAAAACTGTTTTTT	CASSPPRGKLFF
many	TRBD2	TRBV2	TRBJ2-1	TGTGCCAGCAGTGAAGAGGGACTAGCGGGAAATGAGCAGTTCTTC	CASSEEGLAGNEQFF
many	TRBD2	TRBV24-1	TRBJ2-3	TGTGCCACCAGTGAATATTCTGCGGGAGGAACAGATACGCAGTATTTT	CATSEYSAGGTDTQYF
many	NA	TRBV20-1	TRBJ2-5	TGCAGTGCTAGAGGTGGAGGGAAAGAGACCCAGTACTTC	CSARGGGKETQYF
NA	NA	TRBV29-1	TRBJ2-2	TGCAGTGCCAGCGGTGGGGGGATGAGTCCCGGGGAGCTGTTTTTT	CSASGGGMSPGELFF
many	TRBD1	TRBV5-1	TRBJ2-3	TGCGCCAGCAGCCTCAGGACAGGGCGTGAAGATACGCAGTATTTT	CASSLRTGREDTQYF
few	TRBD1	TRBV7-2	TRBJ1-5	TGTGCCAGCAGCTCCCGGGACAGGTCGCCCCAGCCCCAGCATTTT	CASSSRDRSPQPQHF
many	NA	TRBV20-1	TRBJ1-5	TGCAGTGCTAGCAGGGATCAGCAGCCCCAGCATTTT	CSASRDQQPQHF
many	NA	TRBV7-2	TRBJ2-1	TGTGCCAGCAGCTTAAACTCGCTAAGGACCAATGAGCAGTTCTTC	CASSLNSLRTNEQFF
many	NA	TRBV5-1	TRBJ1-2	TGCGCCAGCAGCTTCTCGGATCCTAACTATGGCTACACCTTC	CASSFSDPNYGYTF
many	TRBD1	TRBV5-1	TRBJ2-1	TGCGCCAGCAGCTTAGCCGGGACAGGCCCGAATGAGCAGTTCTTC	CASSLAGTGPNEQFF
NA	NA	TRBV15	TRBJ1-5	TGTGCCACCAGCAGAGATATTGGCAATCAGCCCCAGCATTTT	CATSRDIGNQPQHF
NA	NA	TRBV5-1	TRBJ1-1	TGCGCCAGCAGCTTGGACCAGGACACTGAAGCTTTCTTT	CASSLDQDTEAFF
many	NA	TRBV5-1	TRBJ1-1	TGCGCCAGCAGCGTACAGAGGGTGGACACTGAAGCTTTCTTT	CASSVQRVDTEAFF
many	NA	TRBV20-1	TRBJ2-7	TGCAGTGCTAGAGAGGCTAGTGACGAGCAGTACTTC	CSAREASDEQYF
NA	TRBD1	TRBV7-9	TRBJ2-2	TGTGCCAGCAGCGTACCGGGACAGGGGAGCACCGGGGAGCTGTTTTTT	CASSVPGQGSTGELFF
many	TRBD2	TRBV20-1	TRBJ2-1	TGCAGTGCTAGAGGGACTAGCGGAGGCGGTTCCTACAATGAGCAGTTCTTC	CSARGTSGGGSYNEQFF
few	NA	TRBV29-1	TRBJ2-6	TGCAGCGTTGAAGACCCAGACAGTACACATGCTAGTGGGGCCAACGTCCTTACTTTC	CSVEDPDSTHASGANVLTF
many	NA	TRBV7-9	TRBJ2-1	TGTGCCAGCCTACTGAGGAGGGGGAATGAGCAGTTCTTC	CASLLRRGNEQFF
many	NA	TRBV7-9	TRBJ2-1	TGTGCCAGCAGCTTGTCCGGGGCAGGGAATGAGCAGTTCTTC	CASSLSGAGNEQFF
many	NA	TRBV5-1	TRBJ2-5	TGCGCCAGCAGCTTGCAGGGCCCCCGGGAGACCCAGTACTTC	CASSLQGPRETQYF
many	TRBD1	TRBV5-5	TRBJ1-6	TGTGCCAGCACCATTCGAGAGACAGGGACTTCACCCCTCCACTTT	CASTIRETGTSPLHF
many	NA	TRBV5-5	TRBJ1-5	TGTGCCAGCAGCTTGACAGGGATTGAGAGCAATCAGCCCCAGCATTTT	CASSLTGIESNQPQHF
once	NA	TRBV10-3	TRBJ2-5	TGTGCCATCAGTGAGTCGCGGGGAGAGACCCAGTACTTC	CAISESRGETQYF
many	TRBD2	TRBV12-3/TRBV12-4	TRBJ2-1	TGTGCCAGCAGGAAGGGAGCGGGGGAAAACTACAATGAGCAGTTCTTC	CASRKGAGENYNEQFF
NA	NA	TRBV7-8	TRBJ2-1	TGTGCCAGCAGCTCCCCGGGCATCCCTCTGAACAATGAGCAGTTCTTC	CASSSPGIPLNNEQFF